The 22 T cell receptor beta chains given below trace back to one sample, sequenced in a study of response to subunit inactivated influenza vaccine. TCRdb reprocessed the RT-PCR reads with MiXCR, giving one entry per CDR3 protein. Here the sample spans hundreds of thousands of distinct CDR3 sequences, 14% being singletons. The sequencing here drew on PBMCs from blood, taken 14 days before vaccination. Receptors originate from a man aged 45-65 years who received an inactivated influenza vaccine.

This chain connects TRBV28 to TRBJ2-7; 9 bases agree with TRBD1. The CDR3 consists of 17 residues. CDR1 is MDHEN, CDR2 SYDVKM, per germline. The junction had 15 bases not matched to a gene; V was cut back by 5 bases and J by 4 bases. The CDR3 reads CASSLSRTGEIWYEQYF. The CDR3 DNA reads as TGTGCCAGCAGTCTTTCCCGGACAGGGGAAATATGGTACGAGCAGTACTTC.

The rearrangement joins TRBV20-1 to TRBJ2-7, with D possibly TRBD1 on 6 matching bases. Germline lookup yields CDR1 DFQATT and CDR2 SNEGSKA (reference sequence). Trimming pared 6 bases from V and 6 bases from J, leaving 12 bases between. The CDR3 consists of 11 residues. CDR3 nucleotide sequence: TGCAGTGCCAACCAGGGGCGCGAGCAGTACTTC. As protein: CSANQGREQYF.

In this sample, this clonotype turned up many times. The chain carries TRBV5-1 and TRBJ2-5; the D call may be TRBD1 or TRBD2 (5 bases each). V dropped 3 bases and J dropped 1 base, with 13 bases sitting between them. Per germline, CDR1 SGHRS and CDR2 YFSETQ. This CDR3 has 15 residues. In DNA, the CDR3 is TGCGCCAGCAGCTCCCCTGGGGGTTTCCAAGAGACCCAGTACTTC. It translates to CASSSPGGFQETQYF.

This clonotype was observed once. The chain couples TRBV7-9 to TRBJ2-3, with 14 bases that match TRBD2. The CDR3 has 17 amino acids. Germline lookup yields CDR1 SEHNR and CDR2 FQNEAQ (reference sequence). V lost 6 bases to trimming and J lost 9 bases; unmatched junction nucleotides: 14. CDR3 sequence reads: CASSQGLAGGIHGTQYF. The CDR3 DNA reads TGTGCCAGCAGTCAAGGACTAGCGGGGGGCATTCACGGGACGCAGTATTTT.

Only a few counts were recorded for this clonotype. The gene calls are TRBV29-1 and TRBJ1-1, with D perhaps matching TRBD1 (5 bases). CDR1 and CDR2 (germline): SQVTM, ANQGSEA. Trimming took 7 bases from V and 3 from J, leaving 15 bases between them. The CDR3 covers 13 residues. The CDR3 bases are TGCAGCGCCCCTCTGACAGAGTACACTGAAGCTTTCTTT. Translating gives CSAPLTEYTEAFF.

This clonotype was seen a few times. The chain has TRBV11-2 and TRBJ2-3, with unresolved D. This CDR3 contains 15 residues. V was clipped by 6 bases and J by 2 bases, with 15 bases between them. Germline V lookup: CDR1 SGHAT, CDR2 FQNNGV. CDR3 residues: CASSSQGGFTDTQYF. As DNA, the CDR3 is TGTGCCAGCAGTTCCCAAGGCGGTTTCACAGATACGCAGTATTTT.

The chain employs TRBV13 and TRBJ1-2; weak D call: TRBD1 (6 bases). Germline CDR1 PRHDT, CDR2 FYEKMQ (reference sequence). Trimming left V 6 bases short and J 4 bases short, with 15 bases between. The CDR3 runs to 14 residues. The CDR3 sequence: CASRDSWGLYGYTF. The CDR3 nucleotides read TGTGCCAGCAGGGATTCATGGGGGCTCTATGGCTACACCTTC.

This chain links TRBV4-1 with TRBJ2-7; D call uncertain. V lost 3 bases and J lost 7, with 10 bases in between. Germline values: CDR1 MGHRA, CDR2 YSYEKL. The CDR3 has 12 residues. In nucleotides, the CDR3 is TGCGCCAGCAGCCAGATCAATACGGAGCAGTACTTC. Translated: CASSQINTEQYF.

This clonotype appeared a few times. V and J are TRBV15 and TRBJ2-7; the D is unclear. The V gene's germline CDR1 is LNHNV and CDR2 YYDKDF (reference sequence). The length of the CDR3 is 15 residues. The ends were cut back, 0 bases at V and 0 bases at J, with 9 bases in the middle. The CDR3 sequence is CATSRDWQSSYEQYF. The CDR3 region has the DNA TGTGCCACCAGCAGAGATTGGCAGAGCTCCTACGAGCAGTACTTC.

V is TRBV20-1 and J is TRBJ1-1; 7 nucleotides agree with TRBD1. The V gene end was trimmed by 1 base and the J gene end by 7 bases; junction bases not matched to a gene: 9. CDR3 size: 14 residues. The V gene's germline CDR1 is DFQATT and CDR2 SNEGSKA (reference sequence). The CDR3 sequence: CSARGTGRGLEAFF. In DNA, the CDR3 is TGCAGTGCTAGAGGAACAGGGAGGGGGCTTGAAGCTTTCTTT.

This clonotype was counted many times. This chain joins TRBV12-3 or TRBV12-4 and TRBJ2-7, with TRBD2 as a possible D gene (7 bases). The CDR3 has 14 amino acids. The V end lost 5 bases, the J end lost 2 bases, and 13 bases lay between the germline ends. Here the CDR3 reads CASSPGGPAYEQYF. The CDR3 DNA is TGTGCCAGCAGTCCCGGGGGGCCTGCCTACGAGCAGTACTTC.

This clonotype was detected ten times or more. CDR3 sequence reads: CSARLGQGNEKLFF. CDR3 coding DNA: TGCAGTGCTAGACTCGGACAGGGTAATGAAAAACTGTTTTTT. The chain uses TRBV20-1 and TRBJ1-4, with 8 positions matching TRBD1. Germline trimming cut 2 bases from V and 4 bases from J; bases unmatched to any gene: 3. The CDR3 extends over 14 amino acids. Germline V gene lookup returns CDR1 DFQATT and CDR2 SNEGSKA (reference sequence).

There are a few counts of this clonotype. The V and J genes are TRBV12-3 or TRBV12-4 and TRBJ2-1, with 9 bases aligning to TRBD1. This CDR3 is 14 amino acids long. The V and J ends lost 5 bases and 7 bases, in that order; junction bases with no gene match: 6. The DNA of the CDR3 is TGTGCCAGCAGTGACAGGGGGTTGAGGAATGAGCAGTTCTTC. Translated: CASSDRGLRNEQFF.

This clonotype has at least ten counts. The chain joins TRBV3-1 to TRBJ2-3; 7 nucleotides line up with TRBD2. Trimming cost V 4 bases and J 0 bases; bases outside gene matches: 4. This CDR3 region has 15 residues. Per germline, CDR1 LGHDT and CDR2 YNNKEL (reference sequence). The CDR3 spells CASSPSGISTDTQYF. As DNA, the CDR3 is TGTGCCAGCAGCCCGAGCGGGATAAGCACAGATACGCAGTATTTT.

V gene TRBV4-1 combines with J gene TRBJ2-7, with 7 bases fitting TRBD1. The CDR3 loop spans 14 amino acids. In germline, CDR1 is MGHRA, CDR2 YSYEKL. Trimming removed 4 bases from V and 2 bases from J; junction bases left unmatched: 5. The CDR3 bases are TGCGCCAGCAGCCCCTGGGACAGCCCCTACGAGCAGTACTTC. It yields the protein CASSPWDSPYEQYF.

This chain links TRBV20-1 with TRBJ2-5; tentatively, D is TRBD2 (6 bases). V was pared by 6 bases and J by 3 bases, with 23 bases between. CDR1 and CDR2 from the germline V gene are DFQATT and SNEGSKA (reference sequence). This CDR3 is 16 amino acids long. The CDR3 sequence is CSATPGGSNRKETQYF. The CDR3, as DNA: TGCAGTGCCACCCCTGGGGGGAGCAATCGGAAAGAGACCCAGTACTTC.

This clonotype was seen only a few times. This chain connects TRBV7-9 to TRBJ2-2; no definite D call. The CDR3 contains 11 residues. V was trimmed by 5 bases and J by 9 bases, leaving 7 bases between them. Germline loops: CDR1 SEHNR, CDR2 FQNEAQ (reference sequence). CDR3 region: CASSPKWELFF. CDR3 bases: TGTGCCAGCAGCCCCAAATGGGAGCTGTTTTTT.

The chain recombines TRBV24-1 with TRBJ2-5, with 7 bases fitting TRBD1. The V and J ends lost 3 bases and 2 bases, in that order; junction bases with no gene match: 8. CDR1 is KGHDR and CDR2 is SFDVKD in the germline V gene. This CDR3 contains 16 residues. CDR3 in amino acids: CATSDAGQAMQETQYF. In DNA form, the CDR3 reads TGTGCCACCAGTGATGCTGGACAGGCGATGCAAGAGACCCAGTACTTC.

CDR3 sequence reads: CAIRESWVSGNTIYF. In nucleotides, the CDR3 is TGTGCCATCAGGGAATCCTGGGTCTCTGGAAACACCATATATTTT. The chain uses TRBV10-3 and TRBJ1-3; D call uncertain. Trimming removed 6 bases from V and 0 bases from J, with 12 bases in between. Germline CDR1 is ENHRY and CDR2 is SYGVKD. The CDR3 contains 15 residues.

The table lists this clonotype with a few counts. This chain joins TRBV4-3 and TRBJ2-3; D tentatively reads TRBD1 or TRBD2 (5 bases each). The CDR3 is 15 residues long. V lost 0 bases and J lost 3, with 10 bases in between. The germline CDR1 and CDR2 sequences are LGHNA and YSLEER. The CDR3 nucleotides are TGCGCCAGCAGCCAAGATTTCAGGGAGACAGATACGCAGTATTTT. It encodes CASSQDFRETDTQYF.

This clonotype has at least ten counts. The CDR3 sequence: CASSQDSTSGGVTGELFF. CDR3 coding DNA: TGTGCCAGCAGCCAGGACTCAACTAGCGGGGGGGTAACCGGGGAGCTGTTTTTT. The J gene is TRBJ2-2, the V gene TRBV4-2, with 13 bases fitting TRBD2. The CDR3 extends over 18 amino acids. J gave up 5 bases and V 3 bases, and 9 bases lay outside the gene matches. Per the germline V gene, CDR1 is LGHNA and CDR2 is YNFKEQ.

The V gene is TRBV12-3 or TRBV12-4, the J gene TRBJ2-7, with D possibly TRBD1 on 7 matching bases. With 8 bases removed from V and 4 bases from J, the gap between germline ends came to 18 bases. CDR3 length equals 14 residues. CDR3 nucleotide sequence: TGTGCCAGCTGCACAGCAGGGGGACTGTACGAGCAGTACTTC. Encoded protein: CASCTAGGLYEQYF.